This T cell receptor (beta chain) originates from a study of OX40 agonist ivuxolimab in advanced cancers. The germline CDR1 and CDR2 sequences are MDHEN and SYDVKM. This CDR3 contains 14 residues. The junction had 4 bases not matched to a gene; V was cut back by 5 bases and J by 2 bases. With respect to this clone: What it binds is unknown.

The study, taken as a whole, reports: The study did not work out the antigen specificity of the expanded peripheral T cells. Researchers report that CD8+ T cells had, on average, more expanded clones than CD4+.

TCRdb's copy holds only in-frame clones and misses some; the assay was immunoSEQ multiplex PCR. The sample records about 100,000 clones, about nine tenths being singletons. The chain employs TRBV28 and TRBJ2-7; 9 positions agree with TRBD1. Source: CD4+ or CD8+ T cells sorted from blood, taken in a trial of the OX40 agonist ivuxolimab. The TCR sequence derives from an adult with an advanced solid tumor such as melanoma, head and neck, liver or kidney cancer. The CDR3 DNA sequence: TGTGCCAGCAGTGGACAGGGGTTAGCCTACGAGCAGTACTTC. Its translation is CASSGQGLAYEQYF.